Each of the 26 T cell receptor beta chains below was sequenced from the same sample in a study of blood T cell repertoires in COVID-19. Profiled with immunoSEQ multiplex PCR; TCRdb holds only in-frame clones, not every one. The repertoire includes approximately 46,000 clones, 81% of them detected once, and 20% to 25% sits in the top ten. Source material: peripheral blood. The receptors here all came from an elderly woman with COVID-19, enrolled during active disease.

A remark on this clone: Mismatch with germline at one junction end may stem from a read error. The chain carries TRBV7-7 and TRBJ2-1; TRBD2 matches 12 bases. CDR3 length: 15 amino acids. Germline lookup yields CDR1 SSHAT and CDR2 FNYEAQ (reference sequence). CDR3 DNA: TGTGCTAGCAGCAAGGGACTAGCGGGCCCTAATGAGCAGTTCTTC. Translation gives CASSKGLAGPNEQFF.

The chain combines TRBV4-1 with TRBJ1-2, with 7 positions matching TRBD1. The CDR3 is 15 amino acids. V was pared by 4 bases and J by 1 base, with 6 bases of the junction left unmatched. Germline assignment: CDR1 MGHRA and CDR2 YSYEKL. The CDR3, as DNA: TGCGCCAGCAGCCGAGATACAGGGGTTAACTATGGCTACACCTTC. Translating gives CASSRDTGVNYGYTF.

By proportion, this clone is medium-sized (0.01 to 0.1%). The V and J genes are TRBV5-6 and TRBJ2-7; D uncertain. Trimming removed 4 bases at V and 5 bases at J, with 10 bases between. Germline V gene lookup returns CDR1 SGHDT and CDR2 YYEEEE. There are 12 residues in the CDR3. CDR3 in DNA: TGTGCCAGCAGCCCGACGGGTAACGAGCAGTACTTC. Its translation: CASSPTGNEQYF.

This clone has just a few counts. DNA of the CDR3: TGTGCCAGCAGCCTCTGGGCTTTCACAGATACGCAGTATTTT. Its protein is CASSLWAFTDTQYF. The V and J genes are TRBV9 and TRBJ2-3; D remains unclear. Looked up from germline, CDR1 is SGDLS and CDR2 is YYNGEE. This CDR3 has 14 amino acids. Trimming stripped 4 bases from V and 2 bases from J, with 11 bases between.

The rearrangement joins TRBV10-1 to TRBJ2-2, with D possibly being TRBD1 (5 bases). Between the trimmed V and J ends, which lost 0 bases and 13 bases, there was a span of 9 bases. Germline-derived CDR1 and CDR2 are WNHNN and SYGVQD (reference sequence). The CDR3 covers 12 residues. DNA for the CDR3: TGCGCCAGCAGTGAGTCTAGGGGTGTGCTGTTTTTT. Translated, it gives CASSESRGVLFF.

The chain joins TRBV10-3 to TRBJ1-1; 7 positions match TRBD1. CDR1 and CDR2 (germline): ENHRY, SYGVKD. J was trimmed by 5 bases and V by 0 bases; bases with no gene match: 6. The length of the CDR3 is 15 residues. CDR3 nucleotides: TGTGCCATCAGTGAGTCCCAGGGGGGATTGACTGAAGCTTTCTTT. This gives the protein CAISESQGGLTEAFF.

The sample holds a few counts of this clone. This sequence joins TRBV12-3 or TRBV12-4 and TRBJ2-1; D is unresolved. V was shortened by 2 bases and J by 4 bases, with 6 bases between the two germline ends. The CDR3 spans 13 residues. Here the CDR3 DNA reads TGTGCCAGCAGTTTAATGGCTTACAATGAGCAGTTCTTC. Its protein is CASSLMAYNEQFF.

This clone was counted at least ten times. No DNA is shown, since the ends of the CDR3 on it are uncertain; the CDR3 is the one TCRdb lists. This chain connects TRBV24-1 to TRBJ2-2; TRBD1, the D gene given by the table, was not confirmed from the DNA. The CDR3 length equals 14 residues, ends included. Looked up from germline, CDR1 is KGHDR and CDR2 is SFDVKD. The CDR3 reads CATSVPGNTGELFF.

CDR3 DNA: TGTGCCAGTAGTCCCCTTTCCAATGAGCAGTTCTTC. Translated, it gives CASSPLSNEQFF. This chain joins TRBV19 and TRBJ2-1; no firm D call. Trimming left V 5 bases short and J 6 bases short, with 8 bases between. The CDR3 runs to 12 residues. CDR1 is LNHDA and CDR2 is SQIVND in the germline V gene (reference sequence).

The V gene is TRBV11-3, the J gene TRBJ2-1; D gene ambiguous. The CDR3 is made up of 12 amino acids. CDR1 is SGHNT and CDR2 is YENEEA in the germline V gene. Deletions cut 5 bases from V and 8 bases from J, with 10 bases between. The CDR3 is CASSHRLDEQFF. Written as DNA, the CDR3 is TGTGCCAGCAGCCACCGACTCGATGAGCAGTTCTTC.

The chain carries TRBV7-3 and TRBJ2-3; 9 nucleotides match TRBD2. The germline V gene encodes CDR1 SGHTA and CDR2 FQGTGA. This CDR3 region has 15 residues. The trim removed 3 bases at V and 4 bases at J, leaving 5 bases unmatched. The chain's CDR3 is CASSFSGSFADTQYF. CDR3 sequence (DNA): TGTGCCAGCAGCTTTAGCGGGAGTTTTGCAGATACGCAGTATTTT. Full variable domain (remainder filled in from reference TRBV7-3 and TRBJ2-3): GAGVSQTPSNKVTEKGKYVELRCDPISGHTALYWYRQSLGQGPEFLIYFQGTGAADDSGLPNDRFFAVRPEGSVSTLKIQRTERGDSAVYLCASSFSGSFADTQYFGPGTRLTVL.

The chain joins TRBV24-1 to TRBJ2-1; 14 positions agree with TRBD2. Germline V gives CDR1 KGHDR, CDR2 SFDVKD. Trimming removed 10 bases from V and 9 bases from J; junction bases left unmatched: 4. The CDR3 length is 13 residues. DNA of the CDR3: TGTGCCACGAGACTAGCGGGAGGGACTGAGCAGTTCTTC. It codes for CATRLAGGTEQFF.

This sequence joins TRBV25-1 and TRBJ1-4; no reliable D call. The germline gives CDR1 MGHDK, CDR2 SYGVNS. V was cut by 2 bases and J by 4 bases, with 5 bases left in between. This CDR3 region has 13 residues. CDR3 nucleotides: TGTGCCAGCAGTGAACAGATTAATGAAAAACTGTTTTTT. Encoded protein: CASSEQINEKLFF.

This chain uses TRBV28 with TRBJ2-7, with 16 bases lining up with TRBD2. CDR1 is MDHEN and CDR2 is SYDVKM in the germline V gene. V shed 5 bases and J 6 bases; nucleotides not matched to a gene: 4. The CDR3 length is 15 residues. CDR3: CASSPGTSGRAEQYF. The DNA for the CDR3 is TGTGCCAGCAGTCCCGGGACTAGCGGGAGGGCCGAGCAGTACTTC.

This clone was seen only a few times. The chain carries TRBV14 and TRBJ2-7; 8 nucleotides line up with TRBD1. V gave up 4 bases and J gave up 6 bases; unmatched junction bases: 11. This CDR3 comprises 15 residues. Germline CDR1 reads SGHDN; CDR2 reads FVKESK. The CDR3 protein is CASSPQPTGVGEQYF. CDR3 DNA: TGTGCCAGCAGCCCCCAACCGACAGGGGTCGGCGAGCAGTACTTC.

The V gene is TRBV6-2 or TRBV6-3, the J gene TRBJ2-5, with 8 positions matching TRBD2. J was trimmed by 4 bases and V by 3 bases; bases with no gene match: 10. CDR1 MNHEY and CDR2 SVGEGT come from the germline V gene. The CDR3 contains 16 residues. Here the CDR3 reads CASSYVPGRGGETQYF. CDR3 nucleotides: TGTGCCAGCAGTTATGTGCCCGGGAGGGGTGGAGAGACCCAGTACTTC.

Points on this clone: The same CDR3 is also encoded by other DNA sequences in this sample. This sequence joins TRBV11-3 and TRBJ1-1; D gene uncertain. V was pared by 3 bases and J by 1 base, with 6 bases between. Looked up from germline, CDR1 is SGHNT and CDR2 is YENEEA. The CDR3 contains 13 residues. The CDR3 bases are TGTGCCAGCAGCTTGACTGAGAACACTGAAGCTTTCTTT. Encoded protein: CASSLTENTEAFF.

This clone was detected once. This CDR3 is CASSQGLATYNEQFF. For the CDR3, the DNA is TGTGCCAGCAGCCAGGGACTAGCGACATACAATGAGCAGTTCTTC. The J gene is TRBJ2-1, the V gene TRBV7-9; TRBD2 agrees at 10 bases. V was clipped by 5 bases and J by 4 bases; unmatched bases: 5. CDR3 size: 15 residues. Germline V lookup: CDR1 SEHNR, CDR2 FQNEAQ (reference sequence).

V and J are TRBV6-5 and TRBJ2-5, with 8 positions matching TRBD1. V was clipped by 6 bases and J by 5 bases; unmatched bases: 5. The CDR3 consists of 13 residues. The germline gives CDR1 MNHEY, CDR2 SVGAGI. CDR3 coding DNA: TGTGCCAGCAGGAGACAGGGGATCGAGACCCAGTACTTC. Protein: CASRRQGIETQYF.

This chain connects TRBV5-5 to TRBJ1-6; 10 positions match TRBD1. The CDR3 totals 16 residues. The ends lost 1 base at V and 8 bases at J; junction bases unmatched: 6. Germline V gene lookup returns CDR1 SGHKS and CDR2 YYEKEE (reference sequence). This CDR3 reads CASSLTGQGVYSPLHF. In DNA form, the CDR3 reads TGTGCCAGCAGCTTGACCGGACAGGGGGTATATTCACCCCTCCACTTT.

In this sample, this clone turned up once. V usage is TRBV7-2 and J usage is TRBJ1-3, with D perhaps TRBD1 (5 bases). The CDR3 sequence is 16 residues long. V lost 1 base, J lost 2 bases, and 12 bases lay in between. Germline CDR1 SGHTA, CDR2 FQGNSA. CDR3 amino acids: CASSLDGAVPGNTIYF. Written as DNA, the CDR3 is TGTGCCAGCAGCTTAGATGGGGCTGTACCTGGAAACACCATATATTTT.

This clone was counted only a few times. The gene calls are TRBV4-1 and TRBJ2-3; possible D gene TRBD2, 6 bases. The CDR3 sequence is 14 residues long. Germline V gene lookup returns CDR1 MGHRA and CDR2 YSYEKL. The ends were cut back, 2 bases at V and 5 bases at J, with 11 bases in the middle. The CDR3 region is CASSQNQAGDTQYF. The CDR3 DNA is TGCGCCAGCAGCCAAAATCAAGCGGGAGATACGCAGTATTTT.

The CDR3 DNA follows: TGTGCCATCAGTGAGTCGAAAGGCGGTGCAACTGAAGCTTTCTTT. Protein: CAISESKGGATEAFF. The chain combines TRBV10-3 with TRBJ1-1; the D is unclear. V was pared by 0 bases and J by 5 bases, with 13 bases between. CDR1 and CDR2 from the germline V gene are ENHRY and SYGVKD. The CDR3 extends over 15 amino acids.

This chain connects TRBV7-9 to TRBJ2-2, with no clear D. Germline assignment: CDR1 SEHNR and CDR2 FQNEAQ (reference sequence). V dropped 1 base and J dropped 7 bases, with 13 bases sitting between them. The CDR3 is 15 amino acids. CDR3 DNA sequence: TGTGCCAGCAGCTTAGATTATATGGGCAGCGGGGAGCTGTTTTTT. Translation: CASSLDYMGSGELFF.

This clone was seen once. The chain carries TRBV3-1 (or the pseudogene TRBV3-2) and TRBJ2-2, with D uncertain. Trimming stripped 3 bases from V and 6 bases from J, with 17 bases between. The CDR3 covers 16 residues. Germline V gene lookup returns CDR1 LGHDT and CDR2 YNNKEL (reference sequence). CDR3 DNA sequence: TGTGCCAGCAGCCACACATACGGTTACCGGGCCGGGGAGCTGTTTTTT. Its translation is CASSHTYGYRAGELFF.

This chain uses TRBV30 with TRBJ2-7; 9 nucleotides agree with TRBD1. CDR3 length: 14 residues. Germline loops: CDR1 GTSNPN, CDR2 SVGIG (reference sequence). V was pared by 1 base and J by 4 bases, with 5 bases of the junction left unmatched. The CDR3: CAWSGTGVGYEQYF. As DNA, the CDR3 is TGTGCCTGGAGTGGGACAGGGGTGGGATACGAGCAGTACTTC. Looking up the rest from reference TRBV30 and TRBJ2-7 gives the full variable domain: SQTIHQWPATLVQPVGSPLSLECTVEGTSNPNLYWYRQAAGRGLQLLFYSVGIGQISSEVPQNLSASRPQDRQFILSSKKLLLSDSGFYLCAWSGTGVGYEQYFGPGTRLTVT.